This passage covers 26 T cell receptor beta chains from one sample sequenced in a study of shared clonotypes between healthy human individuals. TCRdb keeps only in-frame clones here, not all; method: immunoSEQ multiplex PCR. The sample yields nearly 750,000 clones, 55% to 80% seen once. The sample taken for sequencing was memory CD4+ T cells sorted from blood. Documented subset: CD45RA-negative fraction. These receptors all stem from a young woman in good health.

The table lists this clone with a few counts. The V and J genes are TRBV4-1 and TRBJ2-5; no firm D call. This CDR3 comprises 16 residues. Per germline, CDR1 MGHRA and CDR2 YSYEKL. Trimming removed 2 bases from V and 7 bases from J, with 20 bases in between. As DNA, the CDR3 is TGCGCCAGCAGCCAAATTGACATACTGATACCAAGGACCCAGTACTTC. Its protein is CASSQIDILIPRTQYF.

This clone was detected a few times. CDR3 protein: CASSFSTARTYEQYF. CDR3 bases: TGTGCCAGCAGCTTCTCGACAGCAAGAACCTACGAGCAGTACTTC. The chain recombines TRBV11-2 with TRBJ2-7; D possibly corresponds to TRBD1 (5 bases). Trimming left V 3 bases short and J 2 bases short, with 14 bases between. This CDR3 has 15 residues. Per germline, CDR1 SGHAT and CDR2 FQNNGV.

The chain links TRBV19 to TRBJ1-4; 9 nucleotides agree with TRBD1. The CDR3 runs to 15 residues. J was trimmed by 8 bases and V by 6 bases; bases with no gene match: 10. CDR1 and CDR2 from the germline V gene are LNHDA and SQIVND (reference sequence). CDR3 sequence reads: CASSPTGGAREKLFF. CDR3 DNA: TGTGCCAGTAGCCCCACAGGGGGCGCACGGGAAAAACTGTTTTTT. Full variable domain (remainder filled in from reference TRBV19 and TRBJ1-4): DGGITQSPKYLFRKEGQNVTLSCEQNLNHDAMYWYRQDPGQGLRLIYYSQIVNDFQKGDIAEGYSVSREKKESFPLTVTSAQKNPTAFYLCASSPTGGAREKLFFGSGTQLSVL.

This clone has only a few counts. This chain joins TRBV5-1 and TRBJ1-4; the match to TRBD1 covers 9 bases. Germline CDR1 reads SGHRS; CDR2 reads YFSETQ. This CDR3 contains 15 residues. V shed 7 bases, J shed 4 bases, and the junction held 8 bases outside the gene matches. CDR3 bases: TGCGCCAGCCGAATACAGGGGGCTGATAATGAAAAACTGTTTTTT. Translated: CASRIQGADNEKLFF.

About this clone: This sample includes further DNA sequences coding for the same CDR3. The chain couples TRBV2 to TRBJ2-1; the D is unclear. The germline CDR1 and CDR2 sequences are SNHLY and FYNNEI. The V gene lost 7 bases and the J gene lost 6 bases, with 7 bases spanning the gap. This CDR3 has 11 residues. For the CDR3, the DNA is TGTGCCAGCACTCTAGTCAATGAGCAGTTCTTC. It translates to CASTLVNEQFF.

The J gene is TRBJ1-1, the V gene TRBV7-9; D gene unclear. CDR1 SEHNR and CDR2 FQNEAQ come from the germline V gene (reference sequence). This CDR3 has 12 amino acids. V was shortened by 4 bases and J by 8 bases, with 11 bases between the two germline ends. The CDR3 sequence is CASSYTFSEAFF. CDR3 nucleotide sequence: TGTGCCAGCAGCTACACCTTTTCGGAAGCTTTCTTT.

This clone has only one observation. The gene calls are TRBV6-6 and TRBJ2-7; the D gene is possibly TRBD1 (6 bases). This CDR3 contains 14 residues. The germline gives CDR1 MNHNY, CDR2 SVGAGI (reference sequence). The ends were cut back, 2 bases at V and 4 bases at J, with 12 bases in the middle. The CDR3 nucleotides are TGTGCCAGCAGTTACGTGGCAGGGGTTTACGAGCAGTACTTC. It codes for CASSYVAGVYEQYF.

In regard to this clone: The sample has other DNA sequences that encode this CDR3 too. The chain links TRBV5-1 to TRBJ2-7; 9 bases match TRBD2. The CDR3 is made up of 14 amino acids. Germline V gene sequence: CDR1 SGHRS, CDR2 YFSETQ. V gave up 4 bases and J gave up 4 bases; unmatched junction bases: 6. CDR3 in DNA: TGCGCCAGCAGCACTACTAGCGGGCCTTACGAGCAGTACTTC. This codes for CASSTTSGPYEQYF.

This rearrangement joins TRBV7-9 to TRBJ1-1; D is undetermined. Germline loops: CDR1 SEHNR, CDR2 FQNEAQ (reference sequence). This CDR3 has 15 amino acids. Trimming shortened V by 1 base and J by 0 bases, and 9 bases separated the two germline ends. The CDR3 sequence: CASSLVQTLNTEAFF. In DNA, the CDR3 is TGTGCCAGCAGCTTAGTCCAAACCCTGAACACTGAAGCTTTCTTT.

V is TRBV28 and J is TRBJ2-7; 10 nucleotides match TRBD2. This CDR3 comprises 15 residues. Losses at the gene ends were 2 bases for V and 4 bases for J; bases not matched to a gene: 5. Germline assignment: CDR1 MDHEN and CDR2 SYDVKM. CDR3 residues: CASSLMASGSYEQYF. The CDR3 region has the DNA TGTGCCAGCAGTTTAATGGCTAGCGGGAGTTACGAGCAGTACTTC. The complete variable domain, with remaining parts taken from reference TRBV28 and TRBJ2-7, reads DVKVTQSSRYLVKRTGEKVFLECVQDMDHENMFWYRQDPGLGLRLIYFSYDVKMKEKGDIPEGYSVSREKKERFSLILESASTNQTSMYLCASSLMASGSYEQYFGPGTRLTVT.

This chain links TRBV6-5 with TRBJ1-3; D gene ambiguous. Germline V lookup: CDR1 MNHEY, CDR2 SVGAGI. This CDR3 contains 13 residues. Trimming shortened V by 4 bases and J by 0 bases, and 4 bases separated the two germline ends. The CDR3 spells CASSLNSGNTIYF. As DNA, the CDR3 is TGTGCCAGCAGTTTAAACTCTGGAAACACCATATATTTT.

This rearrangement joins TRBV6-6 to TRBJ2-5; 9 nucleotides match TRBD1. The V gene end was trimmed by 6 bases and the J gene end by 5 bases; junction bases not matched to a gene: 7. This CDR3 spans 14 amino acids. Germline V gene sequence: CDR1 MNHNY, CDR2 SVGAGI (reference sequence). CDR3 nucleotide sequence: TGTGCCAGCAGGTCTACAGGGGGCGGTGAGACCCAGTACTTC. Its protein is CASRSTGGGETQYF.

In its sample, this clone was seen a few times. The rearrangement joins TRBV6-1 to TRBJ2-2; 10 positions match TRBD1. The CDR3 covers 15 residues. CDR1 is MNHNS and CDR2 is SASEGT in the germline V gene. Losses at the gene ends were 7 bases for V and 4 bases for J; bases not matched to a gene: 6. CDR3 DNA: TGTGCCAGCAACCGACAGGGGGCTAGCACCGGGGAGCTGTTTTTT. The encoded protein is CASNRQGASTGELFF.

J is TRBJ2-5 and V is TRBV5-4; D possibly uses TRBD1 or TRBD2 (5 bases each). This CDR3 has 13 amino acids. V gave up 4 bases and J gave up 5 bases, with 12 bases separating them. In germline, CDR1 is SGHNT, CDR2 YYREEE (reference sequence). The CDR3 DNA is TGTGCCAGCAGCGGGGACCTCGGGGAGACCCAGTACTTC. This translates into CASSGDLGETQYF.

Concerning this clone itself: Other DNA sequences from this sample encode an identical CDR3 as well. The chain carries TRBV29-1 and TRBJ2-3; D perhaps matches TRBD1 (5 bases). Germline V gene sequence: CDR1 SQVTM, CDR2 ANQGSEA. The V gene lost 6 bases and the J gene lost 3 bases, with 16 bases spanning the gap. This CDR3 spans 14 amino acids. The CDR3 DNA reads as TGCAGCGTCCGACCAGGGTTTGGGACAGATACGCAGTATTTT. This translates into CSVRPGFGTDTQYF.

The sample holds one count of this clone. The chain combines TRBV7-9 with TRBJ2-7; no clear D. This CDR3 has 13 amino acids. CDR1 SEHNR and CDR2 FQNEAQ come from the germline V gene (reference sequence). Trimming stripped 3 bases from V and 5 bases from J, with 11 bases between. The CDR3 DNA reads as TGTGCCAGCAGCTTCCAGGCCTCACACGAGCAGTACTTC. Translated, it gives CASSFQASHEQYF.

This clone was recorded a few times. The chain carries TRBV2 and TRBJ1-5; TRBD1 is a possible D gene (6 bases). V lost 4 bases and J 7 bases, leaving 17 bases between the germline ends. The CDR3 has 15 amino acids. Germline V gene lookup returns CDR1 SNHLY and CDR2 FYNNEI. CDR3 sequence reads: CASSGGGGAGQPQHF. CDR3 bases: TGTGCCAGCAGTGGAGGCGGGGGGGCAGGACAGCCCCAGCATTTT.

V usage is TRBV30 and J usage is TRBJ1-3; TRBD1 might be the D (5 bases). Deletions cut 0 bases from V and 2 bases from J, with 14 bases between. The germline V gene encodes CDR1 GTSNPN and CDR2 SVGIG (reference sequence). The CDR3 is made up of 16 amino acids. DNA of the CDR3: TGTGCCTGGAGTGTAGGGGCTTGGGGGACTGGAAACACCATATATTTT. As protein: CAWSVGAWGTGNTIYF.

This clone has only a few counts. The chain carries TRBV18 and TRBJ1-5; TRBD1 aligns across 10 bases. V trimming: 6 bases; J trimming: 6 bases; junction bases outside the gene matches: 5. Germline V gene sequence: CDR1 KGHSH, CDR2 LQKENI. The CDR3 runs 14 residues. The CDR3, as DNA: TGTGCCAGCTCCCCGGGACAGGGGTTTCAGCCCCAGCATTTT. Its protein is CASSPGQGFQPQHF.

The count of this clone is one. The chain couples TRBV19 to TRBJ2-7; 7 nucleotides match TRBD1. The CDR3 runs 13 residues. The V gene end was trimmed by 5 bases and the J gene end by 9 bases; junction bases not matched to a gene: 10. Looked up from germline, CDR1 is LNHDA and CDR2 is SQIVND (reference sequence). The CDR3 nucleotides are TGTGCCAGTAGTGACCGACAGGGTCGTGTGCAGTACTTC. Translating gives CASSDRQGRVQYF.

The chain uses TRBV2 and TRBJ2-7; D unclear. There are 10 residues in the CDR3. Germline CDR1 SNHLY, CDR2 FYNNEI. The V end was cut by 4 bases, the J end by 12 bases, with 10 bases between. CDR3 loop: CASSVARRYF. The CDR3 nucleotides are TGTGCCAGCAGTGTCGCCCGGAGGTACTTC.

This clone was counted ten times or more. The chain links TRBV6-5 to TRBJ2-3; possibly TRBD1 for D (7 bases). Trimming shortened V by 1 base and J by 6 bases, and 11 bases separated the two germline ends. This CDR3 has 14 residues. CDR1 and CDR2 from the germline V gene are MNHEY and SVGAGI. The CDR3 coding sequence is TGTGCCAGCAGTTACTGGCAGGGGGGCGATACGCAGTATTTT. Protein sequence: CASSYWQGGDTQYF.

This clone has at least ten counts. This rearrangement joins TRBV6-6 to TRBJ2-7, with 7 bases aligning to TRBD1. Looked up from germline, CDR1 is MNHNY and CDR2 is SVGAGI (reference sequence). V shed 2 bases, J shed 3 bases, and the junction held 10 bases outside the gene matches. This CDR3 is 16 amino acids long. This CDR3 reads CASSYKSRGQDYEQYF. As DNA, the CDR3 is TGTGCCAGCAGTTACAAATCTAGAGGACAGGACTACGAGCAGTACTTC.

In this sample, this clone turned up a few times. DNA for the CDR3: TGTGCCAGCTCACGGAACAGGGATACTCTGGACAGAAACACCATATATTTT. It is translated as CASSRNRDTLDRNTIYF. The V gene is TRBV18, the J gene TRBJ1-3, with a tentative D call TRBD1 (6 bases). This CDR3 contains 17 residues. Germline V gene lookup returns CDR1 KGHSH and CDR2 LQKENI. Trimming left V 4 bases short and J 5 bases short, with 21 bases between. The full variable domain, completed using reference TRBV18 and TRBJ1-3, is NAGVMQNPRHLVRRRGQEARLRCSPMKGHSHVYWYRQLPEEGLKFMVYLQKENIIDESGMPKERFSAEFPKEGPSILRIQQVVRGDSAAYFCASSRNRDTLDRNTIYFGEGSWLTVV.

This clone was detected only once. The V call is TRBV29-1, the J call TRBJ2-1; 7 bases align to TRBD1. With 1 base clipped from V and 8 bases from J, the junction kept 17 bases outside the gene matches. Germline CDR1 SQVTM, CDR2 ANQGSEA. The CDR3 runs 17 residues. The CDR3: CSVEAGGLELRVDEQFF. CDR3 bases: TGCAGCGTTGAAGCAGGGGGTCTGGAGCTCAGGGTCGATGAGCAGTTCTTC.

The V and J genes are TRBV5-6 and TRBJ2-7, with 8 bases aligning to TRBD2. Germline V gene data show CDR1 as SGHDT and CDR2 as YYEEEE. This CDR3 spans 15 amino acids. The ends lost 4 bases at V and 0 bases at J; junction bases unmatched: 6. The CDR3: CASSRRTSHSYEQYF. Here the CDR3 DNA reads TGTGCCAGCAGCAGAAGGACTAGCCACTCCTACGAGCAGTACTTC. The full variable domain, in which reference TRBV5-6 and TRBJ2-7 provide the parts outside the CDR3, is DAGVTQSPTHLIKTRGQQVTLRCSPKSGHDTVSWYQQALGQGPQFIFQYYEEEERQRGNFPDRFSGHQFPNYSSELNVNALLLGDSALYLCASSRRTSHSYEQYFGPGTRLTVT.